This record looks at one TCR beta chain sequence and its context. No antigen is known for it. The data derive from a study of T-cell memory formation after mild COVID-19. Overall study findings and caveats: Some clones that responded were present in memory (sampled pre-infection), which suggests cross-reactive memory joined. Whereas later expanders leaned CD4+, clones contracting day 15 to 85 showed a balanced CD4/CD8 makeup.

V lost 3 bases and J lost 2; bases outside the gene matches: 2. The CDR3 is made up of 14 amino acids. Germline assignment: CDR1 DFQATT and CDR2 SNEGSKA (reference sequence). TCRdb itself ran the 5' RACE reads through MiXCR, one entry per CDR3 protein. This table has approximately 250,000 distinct CDR3 sequences, 16% appearing once. The chain is built from TRBV20-1 and TRBJ2-1; 9 bases fit TRBD2. This sequence originates from a man younger than 30 who had mild COVID-19 (a few samples of this study predate the infection). Cell type and time point are not known. Sample: PBMCs or a T cell subset sorted from them (not recorded which). The CDR3: CSASPSGAYNEQFF. The CDR3 DNA reads as TGCAGTGCTAGTCCTAGCGGGGCCTACAATGAGCAGTTCTTC.